These 7 T cell receptor beta chains came from one sample sequenced in a study of T cell responses to AZD1222 COVID-19 vaccine. The protocol was immunoSEQ multiplex PCR, while the TCRdb copy is restricted to in-frame clones and leaves out a portion. The profile shows roughly 130,000 clones, 91% of them singletons. Sequenced material: peripheral blood, taken 28 days after the second dose of the MenACWY control vaccine. Source of these receptors: an adult who received the MenACWY meningococcal vaccine as a control.

The CDR3 spells CASSQGRRNQPQHF. DNA for the CDR3: TGTGCCAGCAGCCAGGGACGGAGAAATCAGCCCCAGCATTTT. The chain has TRBV5-6 and TRBJ1-5; tentative D call: TRBD1 (5 bases). This CDR3 has 14 residues. CDR1 and CDR2 (germline): SGHDT, YYEEEE. V lost 4 bases and J lost 4, with 12 bases in between.

The rearrangement joins TRBV20-1 to TRBJ2-3, with D hard to call. Looked up from germline, CDR1 is DFQATT and CDR2 is SNEGSKA (reference sequence). V lost 3 bases and J lost 5, with 6 bases in between. This CDR3 spans 11 amino acids. CDR3: CSASLGDTQYF. CDR3 nucleotides: TGCAGTGCTAGCTTGGGAGATACGCAGTATTTT.

This sequence joins TRBV28 and TRBJ1-1, with TRBD1 matching 7 bases. Trimming at V came to 4 bases and at J to 4 bases, leaving 6 bases not matched to a gene. The CDR3 runs to 14 residues. Germline-derived CDR1 and CDR2 are MDHEN and SYDVKM. This CDR3 is CASSSTPGGTEAFF. The CDR3 nucleotides are TGTGCCAGCAGTTCCACCCCAGGGGGCACTGAAGCTTTCTTT.

The chain combines TRBV13 with TRBJ1-6; D uncertain. There are 14 residues in the CDR3. Trimming stripped 0 bases from V and 8 bases from J, with 8 bases between. Germline V gives CDR1 PRHDT, CDR2 FYEKMQ (reference sequence). CDR3 sequence reads: CASSLGGRDSPLHF. The CDR3 nucleotides read TGTGCCAGCAGCTTAGGAGGACGGGATTCACCCCTCCACTTT.

The V call is TRBV6-2 or TRBV6-3, the J call TRBJ1-5; D is perhaps TRBD1 (5 bases). CDR3 length: 14 residues. CDR1 is MNHEY, CDR2 SVGEGT, per germline. Trimming pared 3 bases from V and 3 bases from J, leaving 9 bases between. CDR3 nucleotide sequence: TGTGCCAGCAGTTATCGGGACCCCAATCAGCCCCAGCATTTT. This gives the protein CASSYRDPNQPQHF.

Here the CDR3 reads CATGRPPSYEQYF. CDR3 DNA: TGTGCCACGGGACGCCCCCCCTCCTACGAGCAGTACTTC. This rearrangement joins TRBV28 to TRBJ2-7; possibly TRBD1 or TRBD2 for D (5 bases each). The CDR3 is 13 residues long. The ends were cut back, 10 bases at V and 0 bases at J, with 13 bases in the middle. Germline CDR1 MDHEN, CDR2 SYDVKM. Together with reference TRBV28 and TRBJ2-7, the CDR3 gives the full variable domain: DVKVTQSSRYLVKRTGEKVFLECVQDMDHENMFWYRQDPGLGLRLIYFSYDVKMKEKGDIPEGYSVSREKKERFSLILESASTNQTSMYLCATGRPPSYEQYFGPGTRLTVT.

The rearrangement uses TRBV28 and TRBJ2-5; 9 bases agree with TRBD2. There are 17 residues in the CDR3. Germline V lookup: CDR1 MDHEN, CDR2 SYDVKM. V lost 7 bases to trimming and J lost 5 bases; unmatched junction nucleotides: 17. The CDR3, as DNA: TGTGCCAGCACCCCGCGAAGGCTAGCGGGAATTGGGGAGACCCAGTACTTC. Translation: CASTPRRLAGIGETQYF.